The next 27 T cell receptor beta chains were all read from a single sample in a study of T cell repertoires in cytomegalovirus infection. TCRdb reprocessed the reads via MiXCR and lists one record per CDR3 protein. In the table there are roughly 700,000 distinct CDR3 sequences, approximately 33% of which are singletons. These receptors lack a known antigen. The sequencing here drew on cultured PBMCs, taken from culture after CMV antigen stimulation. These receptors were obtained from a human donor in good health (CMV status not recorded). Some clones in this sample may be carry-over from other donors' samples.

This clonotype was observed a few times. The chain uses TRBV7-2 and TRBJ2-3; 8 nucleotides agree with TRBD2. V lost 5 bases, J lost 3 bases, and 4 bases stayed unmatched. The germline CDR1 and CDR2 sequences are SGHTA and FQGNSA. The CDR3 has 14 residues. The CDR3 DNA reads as TGTGCCAGCAGCCCGGGACTAGAAACAGATACGCAGTATTTT. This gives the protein CASSPGLETDTQYF.

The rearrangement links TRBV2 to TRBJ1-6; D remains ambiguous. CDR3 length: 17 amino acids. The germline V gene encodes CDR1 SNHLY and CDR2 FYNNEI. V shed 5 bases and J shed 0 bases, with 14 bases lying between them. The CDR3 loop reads CASSSTASSSYNSPLHF. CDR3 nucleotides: TGTGCCAGCAGTAGCACAGCAAGTAGCTCCTATAATTCACCCCTCCACTTT.

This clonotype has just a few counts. CDR3 nucleotides: TGTGCCAGACTAGCGCTGGAGACCCAGTACTTC. Translated, it gives CARLALETQYF. The genes are TRBV7-2 and TRBJ2-5; TRBD2 matches 7 bases. Germline V gene data show CDR1 as SGHTA and CDR2 as FQGNSA. The ends lost 9 bases at V and 5 bases at J; junction bases unmatched: 3. The CDR3 is 11 amino acids.

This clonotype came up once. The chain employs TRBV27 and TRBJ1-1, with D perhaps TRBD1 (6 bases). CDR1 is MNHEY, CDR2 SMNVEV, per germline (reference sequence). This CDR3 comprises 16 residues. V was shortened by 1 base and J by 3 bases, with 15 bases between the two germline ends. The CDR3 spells CASSLLGTTRYTEAFF. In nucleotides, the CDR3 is TGTGCCAGCAGTTTATTGGGGACAACGCGGTACACTGAAGCTTTCTTT.

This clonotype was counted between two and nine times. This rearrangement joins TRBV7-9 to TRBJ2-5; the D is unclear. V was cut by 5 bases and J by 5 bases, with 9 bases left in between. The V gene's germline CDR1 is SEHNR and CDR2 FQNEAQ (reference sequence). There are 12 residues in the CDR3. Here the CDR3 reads CASSPPMETQYF. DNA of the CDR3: TGTGCCAGCAGCCCTCCCATGGAGACCCAGTACTTC.

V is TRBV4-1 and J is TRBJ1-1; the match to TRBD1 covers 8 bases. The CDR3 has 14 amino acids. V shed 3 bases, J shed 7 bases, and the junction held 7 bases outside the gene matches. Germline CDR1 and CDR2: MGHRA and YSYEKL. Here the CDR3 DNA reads TGCGCCAGCAGCCACCCTGGACAGGGACTTGAAGCTTTCTTT. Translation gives CASSHPGQGLEAFF.

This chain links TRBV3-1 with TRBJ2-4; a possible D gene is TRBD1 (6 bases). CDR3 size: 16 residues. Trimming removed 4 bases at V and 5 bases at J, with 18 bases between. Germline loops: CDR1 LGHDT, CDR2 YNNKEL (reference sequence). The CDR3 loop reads CASSRMDRGVENIQYF. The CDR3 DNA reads TGTGCCAGCAGCCGCATGGACAGAGGGGTAGAAAACATTCAGTACTTC.

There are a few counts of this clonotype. The chain's CDR3 is CASWEREPYNEQFF. CDR3 sequence (DNA): TGTGCCAGCTGGGAGCGGGAGCCCTACAATGAGCAGTTCTTC. The V and J genes are TRBV6-1 and TRBJ2-1; 8 bases are a match to TRBD2. The CDR3 spans 14 residues. Trimming removed 8 bases from V and 2 bases from J; junction bases left unmatched: 5. Per the germline V gene, CDR1 is MNHNS and CDR2 is SASEGT.

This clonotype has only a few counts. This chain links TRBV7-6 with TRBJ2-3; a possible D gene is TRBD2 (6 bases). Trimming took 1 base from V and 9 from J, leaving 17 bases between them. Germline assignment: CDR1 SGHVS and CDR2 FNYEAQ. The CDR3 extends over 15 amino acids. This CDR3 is CASSLDPGGRGTQYF. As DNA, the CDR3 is TGTGCCAGCAGCTTAGACCCCGGGGGTAGAGGGACGCAGTATTTT.

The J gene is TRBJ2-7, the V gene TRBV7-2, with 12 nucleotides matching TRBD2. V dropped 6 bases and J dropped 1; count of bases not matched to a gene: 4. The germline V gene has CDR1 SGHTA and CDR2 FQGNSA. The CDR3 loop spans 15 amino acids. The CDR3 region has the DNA TGTGCCAGCAGACTACTAGCGGGGGGATCCTACGAGCAGTACTTC. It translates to CASRLLAGGSYEQYF.

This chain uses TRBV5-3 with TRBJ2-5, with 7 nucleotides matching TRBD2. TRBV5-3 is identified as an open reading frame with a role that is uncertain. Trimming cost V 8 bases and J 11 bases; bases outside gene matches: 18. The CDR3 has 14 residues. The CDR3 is CASSAEATSESQYF. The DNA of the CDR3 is TGTGCCAGCAGCGCCGAGGCAACTAGCGAAAGTCAGTACTTC.

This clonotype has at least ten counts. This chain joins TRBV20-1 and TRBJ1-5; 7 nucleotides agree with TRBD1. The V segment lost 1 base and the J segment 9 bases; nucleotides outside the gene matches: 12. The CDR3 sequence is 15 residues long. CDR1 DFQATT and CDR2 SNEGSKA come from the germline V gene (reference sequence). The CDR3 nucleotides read TGCAGTGCTAGAGTCGACAGGGCCCTTGTGGGGCCCCAGCATTTT. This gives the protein CSARVDRALVGPQHF.

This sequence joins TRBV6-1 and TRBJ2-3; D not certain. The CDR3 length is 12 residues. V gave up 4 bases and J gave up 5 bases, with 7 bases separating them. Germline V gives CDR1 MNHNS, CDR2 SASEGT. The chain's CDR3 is CASSVTIDTQYF. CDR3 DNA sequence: TGTGCCAGCAGTGTAACAATAGATACGCAGTATTTT.

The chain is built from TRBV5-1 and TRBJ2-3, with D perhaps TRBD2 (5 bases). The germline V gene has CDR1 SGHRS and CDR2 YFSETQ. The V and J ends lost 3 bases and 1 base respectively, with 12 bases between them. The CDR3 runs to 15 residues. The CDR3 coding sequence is TGCGCCAGCAGCTCAGCGGTCTCAGGCACAGATACGCAGTATTTT. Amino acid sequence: CASSSAVSGTDTQYF.

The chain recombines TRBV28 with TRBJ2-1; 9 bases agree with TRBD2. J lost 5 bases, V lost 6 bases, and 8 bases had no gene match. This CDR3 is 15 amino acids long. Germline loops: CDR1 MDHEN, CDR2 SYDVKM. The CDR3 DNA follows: TGTGCCAGCAGCCCACGGCGGGGGGGCCACAATGAGCAGTTCTTC. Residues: CASSPRRGGHNEQFF.

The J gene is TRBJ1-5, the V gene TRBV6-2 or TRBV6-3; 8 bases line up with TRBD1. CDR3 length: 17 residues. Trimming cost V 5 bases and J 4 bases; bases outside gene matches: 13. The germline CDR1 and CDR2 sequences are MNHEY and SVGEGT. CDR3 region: CASSPWTGTAMNQPQHF. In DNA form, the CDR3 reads TGTGCCAGCAGTCCATGGACAGGGACGGCCATGAATCAGCCCCAGCATTTT.

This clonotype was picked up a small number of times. The CDR3 nucleotides read TGTGCCAGCAGCTCCTCCTGGAACACCGGGGAGCTGTTTTTT. Its translation is CASSSSWNTGELFF. The chain has TRBV7-2 and TRBJ2-2, with D unresolved. With 4 bases removed from V and 1 base from J, the gap between germline ends came to 7 bases. The CDR3 has 14 residues. Germline assignment: CDR1 SGHTA and CDR2 FQGNSA.

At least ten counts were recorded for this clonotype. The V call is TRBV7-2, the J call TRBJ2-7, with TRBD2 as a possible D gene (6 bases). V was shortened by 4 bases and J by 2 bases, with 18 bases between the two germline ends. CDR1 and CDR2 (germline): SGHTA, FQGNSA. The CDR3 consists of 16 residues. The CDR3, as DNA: TGTGCCAGCAGCTCCTCTCTTGGAGCGGGCACCTACGAGCAGTACTTC. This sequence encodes CASSSSLGAGTYEQYF. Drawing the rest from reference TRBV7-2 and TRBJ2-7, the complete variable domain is GAGVSQSPSNKVTEKGKDVELRCDPISGHTALYWYRQSLGQGLEFLIYFQGNSAPDKSGLPSDRFSAERTGGSVSTLTIQRTQQEDSAVYLCASSSSLGAGTYEQYFGPGTRLTVT.

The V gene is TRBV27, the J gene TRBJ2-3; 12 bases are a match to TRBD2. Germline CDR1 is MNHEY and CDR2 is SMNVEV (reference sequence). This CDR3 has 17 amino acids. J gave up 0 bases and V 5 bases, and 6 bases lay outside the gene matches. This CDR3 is CASSPRTSGISTDTQYF. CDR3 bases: TGTGCCAGCAGTCCACGGACTAGCGGGATAAGCACAGATACGCAGTATTTT.

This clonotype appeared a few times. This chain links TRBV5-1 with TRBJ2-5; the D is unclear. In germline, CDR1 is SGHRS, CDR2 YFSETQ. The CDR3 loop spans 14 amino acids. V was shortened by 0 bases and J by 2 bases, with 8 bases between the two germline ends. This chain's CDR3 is CASSLEGRQETQYF. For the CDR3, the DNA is TGCGCCAGCAGCTTGGAGGGCCGGCAAGAGACCCAGTACTTC.

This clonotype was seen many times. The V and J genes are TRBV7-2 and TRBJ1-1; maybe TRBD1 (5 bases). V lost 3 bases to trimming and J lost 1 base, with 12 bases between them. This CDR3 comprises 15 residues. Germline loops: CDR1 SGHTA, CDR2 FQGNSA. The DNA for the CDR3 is TGTGCCAGCAGCTTGGGGGGTTCGGGGAACACTGAAGCTTTCTTT. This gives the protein CASSLGGSGNTEAFF.

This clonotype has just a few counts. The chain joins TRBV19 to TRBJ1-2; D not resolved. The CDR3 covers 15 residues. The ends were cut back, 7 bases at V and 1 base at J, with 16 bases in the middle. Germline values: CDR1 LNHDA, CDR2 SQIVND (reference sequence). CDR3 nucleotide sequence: TGTGCCAGTACCCCTCGAGAGTACCATAACTATGGCTACACCTTC. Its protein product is CASTPREYHNYGYTF.

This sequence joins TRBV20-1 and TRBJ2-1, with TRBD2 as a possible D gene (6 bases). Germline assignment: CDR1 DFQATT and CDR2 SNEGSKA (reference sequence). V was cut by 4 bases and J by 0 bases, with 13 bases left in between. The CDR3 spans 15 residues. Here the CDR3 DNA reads TGCAGTGCTACCCTGCCGGGACTCTCCTACAATGAGCAGTTCTTC. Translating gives CSATLPGLSYNEQFF.

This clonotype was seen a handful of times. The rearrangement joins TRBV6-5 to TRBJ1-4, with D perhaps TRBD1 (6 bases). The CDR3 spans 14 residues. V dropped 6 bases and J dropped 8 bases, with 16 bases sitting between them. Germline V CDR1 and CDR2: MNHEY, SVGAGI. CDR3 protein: CASSHNRDEEKLFF. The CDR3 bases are TGTGCCAGCAGCCATAACAGGGACGAGGAAAAACTGTTTTTT.

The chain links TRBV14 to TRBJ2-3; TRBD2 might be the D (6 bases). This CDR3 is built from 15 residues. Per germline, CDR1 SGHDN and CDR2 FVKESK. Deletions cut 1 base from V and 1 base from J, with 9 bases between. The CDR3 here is CASSQGGLGTDTQYF. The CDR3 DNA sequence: TGTGCCAGCAGCCAAGGGGGACTTGGCACAGATACGCAGTATTTT.

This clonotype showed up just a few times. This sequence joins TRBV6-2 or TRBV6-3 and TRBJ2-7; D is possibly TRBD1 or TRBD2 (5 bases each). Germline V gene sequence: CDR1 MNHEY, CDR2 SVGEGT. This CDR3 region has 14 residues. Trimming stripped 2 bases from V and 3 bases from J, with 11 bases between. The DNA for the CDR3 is TGTGCCAGCAGTTACGAGGGGCCGGACTACGAGCAGTACTTC. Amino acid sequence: CASSYEGPDYEQYF.

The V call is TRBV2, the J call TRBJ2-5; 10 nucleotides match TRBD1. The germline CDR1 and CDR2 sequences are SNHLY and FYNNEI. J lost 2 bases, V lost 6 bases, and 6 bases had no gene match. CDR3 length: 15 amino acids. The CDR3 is CASSIDRGQQETQYF. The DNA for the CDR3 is TGTGCCAGCAGCATAGACAGGGGGCAACAAGAGACCCAGTACTTC.